A single sample gave rise to the 10 T cell receptor beta chains below, sequenced in a study of blood T cell repertoires in COVID-19. The protocol was immunoSEQ multiplex PCR, while the TCRdb copy is restricted to in-frame clones and leaves out a portion. The sample yields around 80,000 clones, under 85% seen once. The sequenced sample consisted of peripheral blood. These TCRs come from a woman of 80 years or more with acute or convalescent COVID-19.

The rearrangement uses TRBV2 and TRBJ1-1, with TRBD1 matching over 10 bases. V lost 5 bases to trimming and J lost 6 bases; unmatched junction nucleotides: 9. CDR3 length: 15 amino acids. Per germline, CDR1 SNHLY and CDR2 FYNNEI. CDR3 protein: CASSRDRGGRAEAFF. The CDR3 DNA reads TGTGCCAGCAGTAGGGACAGGGGAGGAAGGGCTGAAGCTTTCTTT.

The rearrangement joins TRBV19 to TRBJ1-5, with 9 positions matching TRBD1. This CDR3 is 16 amino acids long. The germline V gene has CDR1 LNHDA and CDR2 SQIVND (reference sequence). V was pared by 9 bases and J by 5 bases, with 14 bases of the junction left unmatched. CDR3 nucleotides: TGTGCCAGCGGGACTCATCGGACAGGGGCGGATCAGCCCCAGCATTTT. Translating it yields CASGTHRTGADQPQHF.

The chain links TRBV28 to TRBJ2-7, with 9 positions matching TRBD1. V was clipped by 5 bases and J by 5 bases; unmatched bases: 10. The CDR3 covers 15 residues. CDR1 is MDHEN and CDR2 is SYDVKM in the germline V gene. The chain's CDR3 is CASSLGQGIIDEQYF. Here the CDR3 DNA reads TGTGCCAGCAGTCTGGGACAGGGCATTATCGACGAGCAGTACTTC.

This clone occurred many times. The chain employs TRBV7-9 and TRBJ2-7; 10 bases are a match to TRBD1. The germline gives CDR1 SEHNR, CDR2 FQNEAQ (reference sequence). The CDR3 has 14 residues. V lost 3 bases, J lost 5 bases, and 4 bases stayed unmatched. CDR3 sequence (DNA): TGTGCCAGCAGCTTCGGGGGACAGGGGAACGAGCAGTACTTC. Amino acids: CASSFGGQGNEQYF.

This sequence joins TRBV11-2 and TRBJ2-1; weak D call: TRBD2 (6 bases). Trimming pared 8 bases from V and 4 bases from J, leaving 18 bases between. CDR3 length: 15 amino acids. Germline V CDR1 and CDR2: SGHAT, FQNNGV. CDR3 bases: TGTGCCAGCTCCTGGGGCGGGGCGGGTTACAATGAGCAGTTCTTC. Residues: CASSWGGAGYNEQFF. Full variable domain (outside the CDR3, taken from reference TRBV11-2 and TRBJ2-1): EAGVAQSPRYKIIEKRQSVAFWCNPISGHATLYWYQQILGQGPKLLIQFQNNGVVDDSQLPKDRFSAERLKGVDSTLKIQPAKLEDSAVYLCASSWGGAGYNEQFFGPGTRLTVL.

This chain uses TRBV9 with TRBJ2-7; D is ambiguous. The CDR3 sequence is 14 residues long. In germline, CDR1 is SGDLS, CDR2 YYNGEE. The ends were cut back, 0 bases at V and 6 bases at J, with 13 bases in the middle. The CDR3 DNA sequence: TGTGCCAGCAGCGTAGGTCCTGACCGGAGCGAGCAGTACTTC. Translation gives CASSVGPDRSEQYF.

This clone was seen more than once but under ten times. The rearrangement uses TRBV7-2 and TRBJ2-3; the D is unclear. This CDR3 region has 11 residues. Germline V gene sequence: CDR1 SGHTA, CDR2 FQGNSA. Trimming cost V 4 bases and J 10 bases, with 9 bases left between them. CDR3 protein: CASSSTPAQYF. The CDR3 DNA reads as TGTGCCAGCAGCTCGACACCGGCGCAGTATTTT. Combining the CDR3 with reference TRBV7-2 and TRBJ2-3 gives the whole variable domain GAGVSQSPSNKVTEKGKDVELRCDPISGHTALYWYRQSLGQGLEFLIYFQGNSAPDKSGLPSDRFSAERTGGSVSTLTIQRTQQEDSAVYLCASSSTPAQYFGPGTRLTVL.

This clone was picked up one time. The V and J genes are TRBV27 and TRBJ2-5; 8 nucleotides agree with TRBD1. The CDR3 runs 14 residues. The V and J ends lost 2 bases and 5 bases, in that order; junction bases with no gene match: 4. From germline, CDR1 is MNHEY and CDR2 SMNVEV (reference sequence). CDR3 region: CASSLTRGLETQYF. DNA for the CDR3: TGTGCCAGCAGTTTAACCAGGGGGCTGGAGACCCAGTACTTC.

The chain combines TRBV5-6 with TRBJ2-7; 7 bases align to TRBD1. Germline trimming cut 4 bases from V and 6 bases from J; bases unmatched to any gene: 7. Germline V CDR1 and CDR2: SGHDT, YYEEEE. The CDR3 is 13 residues long. The CDR3 here is CASSPGQVREQYF. Written as DNA, the CDR3 is TGTGCCAGCAGCCCTGGACAGGTGCGCGAGCAGTACTTC.

V usage is TRBV25-1 and J usage is TRBJ2-7; 13 positions match TRBD2. This CDR3 is built from 15 residues. CDR1 and CDR2 from the germline V gene are MGHDK and SYGVNS. Trimming removed 2 bases from V and 9 bases from J; junction bases left unmatched: 7. The CDR3 bases are TGTGCCAGCAGTGAACCGGGACTAGCGGGAATAGGGCAGTACTTC. Translation gives CASSEPGLAGIGQYF.